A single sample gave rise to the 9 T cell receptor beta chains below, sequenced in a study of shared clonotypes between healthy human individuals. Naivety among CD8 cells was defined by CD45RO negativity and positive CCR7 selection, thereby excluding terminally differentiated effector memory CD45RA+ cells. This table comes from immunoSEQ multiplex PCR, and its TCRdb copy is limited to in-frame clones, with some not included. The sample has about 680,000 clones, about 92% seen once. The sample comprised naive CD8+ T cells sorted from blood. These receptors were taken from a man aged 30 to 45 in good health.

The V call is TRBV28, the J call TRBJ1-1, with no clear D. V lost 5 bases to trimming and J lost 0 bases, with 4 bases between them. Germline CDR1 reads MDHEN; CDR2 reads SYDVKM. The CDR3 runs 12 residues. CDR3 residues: CASSDMNTEAFF. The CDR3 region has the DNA TGTGCCAGCAGTGACATGAACACTGAAGCTTTCTTT.

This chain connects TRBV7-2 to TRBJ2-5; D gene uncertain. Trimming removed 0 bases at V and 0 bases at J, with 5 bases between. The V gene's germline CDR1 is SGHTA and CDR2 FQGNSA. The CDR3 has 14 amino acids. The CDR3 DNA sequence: TGTGCCAGCAGCTTAGCTGGGTACCAAGAGACCCAGTACTTC. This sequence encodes CASSLAGYQETQYF. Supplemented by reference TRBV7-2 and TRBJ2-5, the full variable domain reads GAGVSQSPSNKVTEKGKDVELRCDPISGHTALYWYRQSLGQGLEFLIYFQGNSAPDKSGLPSDRFSAERTGGSVSTLTIQRTQQEDSAVYLCASSLAGYQETQYFGPGTRLLVL.

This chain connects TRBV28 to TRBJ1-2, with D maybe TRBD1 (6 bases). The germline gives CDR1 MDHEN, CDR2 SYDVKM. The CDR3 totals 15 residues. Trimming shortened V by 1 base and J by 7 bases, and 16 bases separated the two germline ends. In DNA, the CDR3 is TGTGCCAGCAGTTTATATCCCGGGACATTCTCTGGCTACACCTTC. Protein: CASSLYPGTFSGYTF.

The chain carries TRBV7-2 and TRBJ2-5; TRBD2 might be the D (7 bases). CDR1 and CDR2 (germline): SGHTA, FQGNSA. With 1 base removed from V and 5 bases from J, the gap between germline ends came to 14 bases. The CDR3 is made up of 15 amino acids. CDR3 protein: CASSLVGGLGETQYF. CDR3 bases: TGTGCCAGCAGCTTAGTGGGGGGGCTCGGCGAGACCCAGTACTTC.

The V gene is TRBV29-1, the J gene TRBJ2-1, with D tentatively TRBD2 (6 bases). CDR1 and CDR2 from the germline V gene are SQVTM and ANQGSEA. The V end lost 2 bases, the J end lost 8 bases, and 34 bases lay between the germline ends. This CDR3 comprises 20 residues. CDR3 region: CSVEPPSGPFDGPPRDEQFF. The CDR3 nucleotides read TGCAGCGTTGAACCCCCCAGCGGGCCATTCGACGGACCCCCTAGAGATGAGCAGTTCTTC.

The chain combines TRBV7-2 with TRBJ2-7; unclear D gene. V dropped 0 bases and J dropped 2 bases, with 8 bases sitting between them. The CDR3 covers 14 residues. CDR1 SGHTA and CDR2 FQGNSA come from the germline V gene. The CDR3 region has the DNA TGTGCCAGCAGCTTAGCGCGTGTGACCTACGAGCAGTACTTC. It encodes CASSLARVTYEQYF.

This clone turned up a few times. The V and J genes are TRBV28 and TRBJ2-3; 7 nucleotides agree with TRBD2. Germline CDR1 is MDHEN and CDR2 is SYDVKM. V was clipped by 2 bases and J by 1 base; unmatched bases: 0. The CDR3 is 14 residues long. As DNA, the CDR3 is TGTGCCAGCAGTTTAACTAGCGGCACAGATACGCAGTATTTT. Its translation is CASSLTSGTDTQYF.

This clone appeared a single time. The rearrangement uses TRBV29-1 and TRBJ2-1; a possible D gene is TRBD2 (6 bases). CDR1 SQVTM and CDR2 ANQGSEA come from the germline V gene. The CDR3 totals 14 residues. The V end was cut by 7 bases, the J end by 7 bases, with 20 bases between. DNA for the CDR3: TGCAGCGCTCCCTCTAGCGCTATGCAGAATGAGCAGTTCTTC. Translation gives CSAPSSAMQNEQFF.

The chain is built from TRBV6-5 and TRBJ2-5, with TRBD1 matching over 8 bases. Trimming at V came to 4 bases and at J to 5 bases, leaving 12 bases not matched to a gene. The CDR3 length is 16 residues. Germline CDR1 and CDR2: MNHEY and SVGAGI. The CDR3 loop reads CASSSPRQGNRETQYF. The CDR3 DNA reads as TGTGCCAGCAGTTCCCCGAGACAGGGGAACAGGGAGACCCAGTACTTC.